One and the same sample provided the 3 T cell receptor beta chains below, sequenced in a study of CD8+ T cells in alopecia areata. Following RNA extraction, reverse transcription yielded cDNA that acted as the sequencing template. Libraries were prepared by immunoSEQ multiplex PCR; TCRdb keeps only in-frame clonotypes and omits some of them. The top ten clones hold around 2.5% of a sample with fewer than 250,000 clones, approximately 45% of them seen once. The treatment: oral pan-JAK inhibitor, 5-10 mg twice daily. Here the sequenced sample was CD4+ T cells sorted from blood, taken at approximately week 36, from a patient treated with tofacitinib. These receptors were taken from a human donor with alopecia areata.

This chain joins TRBV10-3 and TRBJ2-1, with D possibly being TRBD2 (5 bases). V lost 10 bases, J lost 2 bases, and 15 bases lay in between. Germline-derived CDR1 and CDR2 are ENHRY and SYGVKD. The CDR3 has 14 amino acids. The CDR3 reads CASGRGEAYNEQFF. The CDR3 nucleotides read TGTGCCAGCGGGCGAGGAGAGGCCTACAATGAGCAGTTCTTC.

The sample holds a few counts of this clone. The chain is built from TRBV18 and TRBJ2-7, with 10 bases fitting TRBD1. The CDR3 contains 13 residues. Looked up from germline, CDR1 is KGHSH and CDR2 is LQKENI. J lost 10 bases, V lost 3 bases, and 6 bases had no gene match. CDR3 protein: CASSPRDRGDQYF. The CDR3 DNA reads TGTGCCAGCTCACCTCGGGACAGGGGCGATCAGTACTTC.

V and J are TRBV10-3 and TRBJ1-1; tentatively, D is TRBD1 (6 bases). The CDR3 is 16 amino acids. Per the germline V gene, CDR1 is ENHRY and CDR2 is SYGVKD. Trimming stripped 2 bases from V and 1 base from J, with 14 bases between. CDR3 sequence reads: CAISEPRGHTNTEAFF. As DNA, the CDR3 is TGTGCCATCAGTGAGCCAAGGGGACACACGAACACTGAAGCTTTCTTT.